This is a list of T cell receptor beta chains from one sample in a study of CD8+ T cells in alopecia areata. The data were produced by immunoSEQ multiplex PCR, yet TCRdb's version contains in-frame clones alone and is incomplete. Altogether around 120,000 clones are present, about three fifths being singletons, with the ten largest covering under 35%. The material sequenced was CD8+ T cells sorted from blood, taken at week 4, from a patient treated with tofacitinib. These receptors were taken from a human donor with alopecia areata. CDR3s include the opening cysteine and the closing phenylalanine or tryptophan. Each record gives: D gene, V gene, clone size, J gene, CDR3 DNA, CDR3 protein. The D gene is left open where the match is weak. The size field is filled for only some rows; it gives once, few, many or a size class.

>TRBD1|TRBV23-1|-|TRBJ2-7
TGCGCCAGCAGTCAACCGACAGGGGTCGAGCAGTACTTC
CASSQPTGVEQYF
>-|TRBV30|-|TRBJ2-1
TGTGCCTGGAGTGTAACCGAGGGGTACAATGAGCAGTTCTTC
CAWSVTEGYNEQFF
>-|TRBV7-9|few|TRBJ1-1
TGTGCCAGCAGCCAGGAAGGGAACACTGAAGCTTTCTTT
CASSQEGNTEAFF
>-|TRBV29-1|-|TRBJ2-7
TGCAGCGTTGAATTGGTGGGGGGGCCCCTCAACGAGCAGTACTTC
CSVELVGGPLNEQYF
>TRBD1|TRBV5-4|-|TRBJ1-1
TGTGCCAGCAGCCAGTTAACAGGGGATGGAACTGAAGCTTTCTTT
CASSQLTGDGTEAFF
>-|TRBV29-1|-|TRBJ1-1
TGCAGCGTTGAAGTGGGGGGCTGGAGCACTGAAGCTTTCTTT
CSVEVGGWSTEAFF
>-|TRBV13|-|TRBJ2-5
TGTGCCAGCACTCTTGGCGGGGTGTACCAAGAGACCCAGTACTTC
CASTLGGVYQETQYF
>-|TRBV21-1|-|TRBJ1-1
TGTGCCTCAGACTCGGACAGGAACACTGAAGCTTTCTTT
CASDSDRNTEAFF
>-|TRBV19|few|TRBJ2-6
TGTGCCAGTAGTCAAGGCTTAAGCTCTGGGGCCAACGTCCTGACTTTC
CASSQGLSSGANVLTF
>TRBD1|TRBV29-1|few|TRBJ1-1
TGCAGCGTCCAAGGCGACAGGGAAATGTTCGCTTTCTTT
CSVQGDREMFAFF